The text below deals with one T cell receptor (beta chain). The antigen is undetermined. The sample has other DNA sequences that encode this CDR3 too. The sample belongs to a study of shared clonotypes between healthy human individuals. Study-wide background: CD4 naive and CD4 memory each took three plates per donor, while CD8 naive took two and CD8 memory one. General study results and limits: The genetic and exposure-history diversity represented was limited by few donors. Several donors showed sharing of approximately 4.7% of naive CD4 clonotypes. Non-shared clonotypes had lower generation probabilities than clonotypes shared by all four sorted-subset donors.

The CDR3 contains 12 residues. Per the germline V gene, CDR1 is MNHNS and CDR2 is SASEGT. V dropped 1 base and J dropped 4 bases, with 5 bases sitting between them. Produced via immunoSEQ multiplex PCR; TCRdb's table is partial and in-frame only. The table includes around 2.5 million clones, 93% detected once. The chain joins TRBV6-1 to TRBJ2-7, with D unresolved. The receptor comes from a young man in good health. Some clones in this sample may be carry-over from other donors' samples. Specimen: naive CD4+ T cells from PBMCs. Subset noted: CD45RA+ positively selected. CDR3: CASSEVAYEQYF. The CDR3 nucleotides read TGTGCCAGCAGTGAAGTAGCATACGAGCAGTACTTC.